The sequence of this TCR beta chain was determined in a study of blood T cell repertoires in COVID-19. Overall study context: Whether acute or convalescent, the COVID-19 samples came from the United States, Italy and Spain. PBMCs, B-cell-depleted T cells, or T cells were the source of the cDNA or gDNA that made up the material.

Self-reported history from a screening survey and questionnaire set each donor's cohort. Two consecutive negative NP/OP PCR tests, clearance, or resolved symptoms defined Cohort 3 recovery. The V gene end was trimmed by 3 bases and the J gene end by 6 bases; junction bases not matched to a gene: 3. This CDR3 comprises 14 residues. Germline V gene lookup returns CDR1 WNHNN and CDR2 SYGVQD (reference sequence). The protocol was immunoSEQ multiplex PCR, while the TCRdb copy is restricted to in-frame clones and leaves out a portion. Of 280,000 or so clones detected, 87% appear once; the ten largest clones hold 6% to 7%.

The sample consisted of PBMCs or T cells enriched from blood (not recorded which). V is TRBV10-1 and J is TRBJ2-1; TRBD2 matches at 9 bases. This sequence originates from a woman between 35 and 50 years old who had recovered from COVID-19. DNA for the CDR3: TGCGCCAGCAGTGATCTTAGCGGGAGCAATGAGCAGTTCTTC. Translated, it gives CASSDLSGSNEQFF.